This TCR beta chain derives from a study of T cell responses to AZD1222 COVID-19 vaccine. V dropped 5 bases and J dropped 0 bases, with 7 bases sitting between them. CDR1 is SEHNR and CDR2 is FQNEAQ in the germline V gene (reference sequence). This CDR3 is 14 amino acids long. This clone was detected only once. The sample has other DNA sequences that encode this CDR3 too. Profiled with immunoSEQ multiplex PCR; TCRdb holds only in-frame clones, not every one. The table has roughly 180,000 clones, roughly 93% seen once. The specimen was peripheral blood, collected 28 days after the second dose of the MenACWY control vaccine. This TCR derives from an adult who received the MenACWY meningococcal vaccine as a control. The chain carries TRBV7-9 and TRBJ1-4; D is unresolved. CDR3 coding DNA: TGTGCCAGCAGCCCCGGTCCAACTAATGAAAAACTGTTTTTT. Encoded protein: CASSPGPTNEKLFF. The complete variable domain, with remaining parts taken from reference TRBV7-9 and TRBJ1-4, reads DTGVSQNPRHKITKRGQNVTFRCDPISEHNRLYWYRQTLGQGPEFLTYFQNEAQLEKSRLLSDRFSAERPKGSFSTLEIQRTEQGDSAMYLCASSPGPTNEKLFFGSGTQLSVL.